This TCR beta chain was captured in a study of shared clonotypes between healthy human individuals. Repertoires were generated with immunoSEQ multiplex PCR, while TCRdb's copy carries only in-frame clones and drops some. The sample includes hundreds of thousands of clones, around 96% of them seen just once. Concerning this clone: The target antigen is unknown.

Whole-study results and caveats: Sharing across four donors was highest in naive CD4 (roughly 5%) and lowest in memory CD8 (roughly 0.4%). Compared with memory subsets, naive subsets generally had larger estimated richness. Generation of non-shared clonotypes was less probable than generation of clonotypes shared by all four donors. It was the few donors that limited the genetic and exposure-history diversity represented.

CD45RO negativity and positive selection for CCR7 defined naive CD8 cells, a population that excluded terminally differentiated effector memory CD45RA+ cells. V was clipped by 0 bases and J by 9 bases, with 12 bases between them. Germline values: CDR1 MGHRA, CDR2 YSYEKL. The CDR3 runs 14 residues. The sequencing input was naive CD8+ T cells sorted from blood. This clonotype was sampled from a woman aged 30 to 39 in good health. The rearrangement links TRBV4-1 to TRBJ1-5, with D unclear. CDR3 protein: CASSQEESVWPQHF. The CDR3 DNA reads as TGCGCCAGCAGCCAAGAGGAATCGGTTTGGCCCCAGCATTTT.